This TCR beta chain came from a study of HIV-infected patients and healthy controls. Study-level findings and limits: Mean usage of eight alpha and eight beta V genes differed significantly in HIV-infected patients versus controls. In healthy controls, MAIT alpha CDR3s were common; in HIV+ repertoires, severely depleted.

This clonotype was counted ten times or more. Its specificity is not known. Around 530 ng RNA was reverse transcribed with alpha and beta constant-region primers. Each of the alpha and beta chains got its own library through chain-specific third strand synthesis with indices. After a brief PCR adding P5, P7 and a second index, roughly 25 amplification cycles followed. TCRdb analysed the 5' RACE reads with MiXCR anew, one entry per CDR3 protein. This sample yields about 19,000 distinct CDR3 sequences, of which around 10% are seen a single time; 2% to 3% belongs to the top ten. This CDR3 contains 14 residues. The V end was cut by 2 bases, the J end by 7 bases, with 14 bases between. CDR1 is SGHTA and CDR2 is FQGNSA in the germline V gene. Whole blood was used without fractionation, so all unsorted peripheral T cells were included.

The V and J genes are TRBV7-2 and TRBJ1-2; D is uncertain. This receptor was obtained from an adult in good health. Sequencing was done on a sample of blood. As DNA, the CDR3 is TGTGCCAGCAGCTTAATAAGTCTAGGGTCTGGCTACACCTTC. Translating gives CASSLISLGSGYTF. Drawing the rest from reference TRBV7-2 and TRBJ1-2, the complete variable domain is GAGVSQSPSNKVTEKGKDVELRCDPISGHTALYWYRQSLGQGLEFLIYFQGNSAPDKSGLPSDRFSAERTGGSVSTLTIQRTQQEDSAVYLCASSLISLGSGYTFGSGTRLTVV.